This T cell receptor beta chain originates from a study of CD8+CD57+ T cells in acquired aplastic anemia. Study overall: Sorted cells (CD4+ and CD8+) yielded DNA amounts that averaged about 2.9 ug.

Germline lookup yields CDR1 DFQATT and CDR2 SNEGSKA (reference sequence). V dropped 5 bases and J dropped 1; count of bases not matched to a gene: 9. CDR3 size: 15 residues. This clonotype was seen many times. Only patients with CD8+CD57+ cell expansion on flow cytometry were chosen for sequencing. Untreated patients provided the blood samples, with no therapy given before sampling. The template used for profiling TCR beta VDJ and CDR3 was genomic DNA. TCRdb reanalysed the reads using MiXCR and keeps one entry per CDR3 protein. The data hold roughly 150,000 distinct CDR3 sequences, with under 55% observed a single time.

The sequencing input was sorted CD4+, CD8+, or CD8+CD57+ T cells (not recorded which) from PBMCs. This TCR came from a human donor with aplastic anemia. This sequence joins TRBV20-1 and TRBJ1-1; 8 nucleotides align to TRBD1. The CDR3 bases are TGCAGTGCTTCACGCCCCCAGGGGGCGAACACTGAAGCTTTCTTT. It is translated as CSASRPQGANTEAFF.